This T cell receptor beta chain is from a study of cytomegalovirus exposure and HLA in healthy donors. Primers included in the PCR were 60 Vbeta and 13 Jbeta primers. This table comes from immunoSEQ multiplex PCR, and its TCRdb copy is limited to in-frame clones, with some not included. The sample has approximately 170,000 clones; roughly 80% are singletons. CDR1 and CDR2 from the germline V gene are MDHEN and SYDVKM. J was trimmed by 3 bases and V by 7 bases; bases with no gene match: 9. CDR3 size: 15 residues. V gene TRBV28 combines with J gene TRBJ1-5; 7 bases align to TRBD1. The source is a male donor in good health and CMV-seronegative. Sequences were obtained from PBMCs. The chain's CDR3 is CASTETGSHNQPQHF. The CDR3 DNA reads TGTGCCAGCACCGAGACAGGGTCCCACAATCAGCCCCAGCATTTT.